The count of the clone carrying this T cell receptor (beta chain) is one. Antigen: not known. This entry belongs to a study of a mutant IDH1 vaccine in newly diagnosed glioma. Study in general: The initiation of vaccination occurred 4-6 weeks after radiotherapy alone, or with temozolomide cycles. Previous care, which was radiotherapy, temozolomide, or both, most often involved both.

Stated time point: week 5, during vaccination. Doses comprised 300 ug of mutant IDH1 20-mer peptide each, plus topical imiquimod. The astrocytomas were IDH1-mutant, ATRX-negative, and WHO grade 3 or 4. Study observations and caveats: Changes in the top peripheral T cell clonotypes seemingly had no bearing on pseudoprogression.

Profiling relied on immunoSEQ multiplex PCR, and the TCRdb table lists in-frame clones only, not all of them. The sample has roughly 50,000 clones; around 82% are singletons. Germline V gene sequence: CDR1 SGHTA, CDR2 FQGNSA. This CDR3 is 16 amino acids long. With V trimmed by 2 bases and J by 6 bases, 9 bases remained unmatched. The clonotype was recovered from a woman younger than 30 with glioma. Some clones in this sample may be carry-over from other donors' samples. The specimen was PBMCs, collected from a glioma patient whose treatment included an IDH1 peptide vaccine. This chain uses TRBV7-2 with TRBJ2-3; TRBD2 matches 9 bases. DNA of the CDR3: TGTGCCAGCAGCTTAATTAGCGGGGGTTCATCGGATACGCAGTATTTT. Amino acids: CASSLISGGSSDTQYF.